This T cell receptor beta chain appears in the sequencing data of a study of CD8+ T cells in alopecia areata. Study-level background: A 6-month off-drug phase came after tofacitinib, which had lasted 6 to 18 months.

Following extraction, RNA underwent reverse transcription to cDNA, which served as the sequencing template. The repertoire was sequenced with immunoSEQ multiplex PCR; TCRdb's copy has only in-frame clones and lacks some. The table shows just over 150,000 clones, with around half occurring only once. About this clone itself: What it binds is not known.

The V gene's germline CDR1 is LGHNA and CDR2 YSLEER. The CDR3 extends over 13 amino acids. The V end was cut by 3 bases, the J end by 6 bases, with 11 bases between. Regarding the study as a whole: Against the mouse data, patients shared TCRs less clearly, possibly for HLA reasons.

Specimens obtained from alopecia areata patients comprised lesional scalp punch biopsies and peripheral blood. Cell sorting was applied to PBMCs, and CD4+ and CD8+ T cells were collected. The source is a human donor with alopecia areata. The gene calls are TRBV4-3 and TRBJ1-1; D unclear. Sequences were derived from CD8+ T cells sorted from blood, sampled at week 0. The CDR3 reads CASSQDVLAEAFF. DNA for the CDR3: TGCGCCAGCAGCCAGGACGTTCTCGCTGAAGCTTTCTTT.